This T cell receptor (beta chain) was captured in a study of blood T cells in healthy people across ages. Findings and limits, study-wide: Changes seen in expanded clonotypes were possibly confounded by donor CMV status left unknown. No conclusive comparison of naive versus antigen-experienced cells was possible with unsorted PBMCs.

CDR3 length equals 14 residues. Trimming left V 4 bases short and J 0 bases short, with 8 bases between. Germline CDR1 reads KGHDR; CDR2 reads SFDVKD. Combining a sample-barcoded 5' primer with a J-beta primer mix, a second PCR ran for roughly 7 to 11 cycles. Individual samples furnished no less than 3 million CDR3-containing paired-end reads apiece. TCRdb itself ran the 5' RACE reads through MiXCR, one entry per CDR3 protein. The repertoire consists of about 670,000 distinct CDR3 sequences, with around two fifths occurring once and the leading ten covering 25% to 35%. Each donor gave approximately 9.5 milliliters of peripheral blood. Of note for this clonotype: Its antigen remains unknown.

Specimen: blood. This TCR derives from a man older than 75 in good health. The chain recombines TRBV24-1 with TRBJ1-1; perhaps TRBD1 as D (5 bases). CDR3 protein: CATSETGMNTEAFF. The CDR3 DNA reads TGTGCCACCAGTGAAACAGGCATGAACACTGAAGCTTTCTTT.